This T cell receptor (beta chain) originates from a study of vaccination and CD4 T cells after COVID-19. For the study at large: Nasal swab PCR identified SARS-CoV-2 in the convalescent patients, of whom roughly 9 were mild and one severe. Study-level findings and limits: Rising from about 20 to 38, the median of SARS-CoV-2-reactive clonotypes did not change significantly.

Treatment indicated: approximately nine-day PBMC culture with coronavirus spike peptide pools or control peptides (ViraFEST assay). Each well held more than 1.5 million PBMCs in IL-2 (10 IU/ml) medium with approximately 10 ug/ml peptide pools. Only a few counts were recorded for this clonotype. Its antigen is currently unknown. CDR3 size: 13 residues. Germline V CDR1 and CDR2: MRHNA, SNTAGT. V dropped 2 bases and J dropped 8; count of bases not matched to a gene: 5. Once obtained from cultured CD4+ T cells, the DNA was sequenced using the Oncomine TCR Beta short-read assay. Each CDR3 protein is one row after TCRdb ran MiXCR on the PCR reads. The table includes 20,000 to 25,000 distinct CDR3 sequences, approximately 50% detected once.

The sequence derives from a human donor who had recovered from COVID-19. The chain couples TRBV6-4 to TRBJ1-2, with 7 bases aligning to TRBD1. Sequenced input: CD4+ T cells from blood, cultured in vitro. The CDR3 here is CASSDQTGKGYTF. CDR3 nucleotides: TGTGCCAGCAGTGACCAGACAGGGAAAGGCTACACCTTC.